These 17 T cell receptor beta chains originate from one sample sequenced in a study of T cells after posttransplantation cyclophosphamide. The method was immunoSEQ multiplex PCR; TCRdb's version includes in-frame clones alone and lacks a portion of them. Found here are some 40,000 clones, no singletons; the ten largest cover 5.9%. Sequenced input: PBMCs. These receptors were obtained from a man under 40 in good health and a related stem cell transplant donor.

The V gene is TRBV20-1, the J gene TRBJ2-3, with no clear D. CDR3 size: 11 residues. Germline V gives CDR1 DFQATT, CDR2 SNEGSKA (reference sequence). V was cut by 4 bases and J by 6 bases, with 8 bases left in between. The CDR3 region is CSATLPDTQYF. For the CDR3, the DNA is TGCAGTGCTACACTACCCGATACGCAGTATTTT.

This clone came up many times. CDR3 in DNA: TGTGCCAGCAGCCCCGGGATGGGACAGGAGCTGTTTTTT. Its protein is CASSPGMGQELFF. The rearrangement uses TRBV7-3 and TRBJ2-2, with D maybe TRBD1 (6 bases). CDR3 length: 13 residues. Germline values: CDR1 SGHTA, CDR2 FQGTGA. The V end lost 5 bases, the J end lost 10 bases, and 14 bases lay between the germline ends.

This clone was detected ten times or more. The rearrangement uses TRBV12-3 or TRBV12-4 and TRBJ1-1, with D perhaps matching TRBD1 (6 bases). V was clipped by 5 bases and J by 7 bases, with 17 bases between them. This CDR3 region has 14 residues. The CDR3 region is CASSRRGGPNEAFF. CDR3 coding DNA: TGTGCCAGCAGTAGGAGGGGGGGGCCCAATGAAGCTTTCTTT.

This clone was observed many times. The chain recombines TRBV2 with TRBJ1-2; 7 bases agree with TRBD1. The germline gives CDR1 SNHLY, CDR2 FYNNEI. CDR3 length: 18 amino acids. V shed 5 bases and J 4 bases; nucleotides not matched to a gene: 19. The CDR3 loop is CASSHTISGEGGGYGYTF. The CDR3 DNA reads as TGTGCCAGCAGTCATACTATTTCGGGAGAAGGGGGCGGCTATGGCTACACCTTC. The full variable domain, rest sourced from reference TRBV2 and TRBJ1-2, is EPEVTQTPSHQVTQMGQEVILRCVPISNHLYFYWYRQILGQKVEFLVSFYNNEISEKSEIFDDQFSVERPDGSNFTLKIRSTKLEDSAMYFCASSHTISGEGGGYGYTFGSGTRLTVV.

This clone appeared many times. The V call is TRBV15, the J call TRBJ2-1; 9 positions agree with TRBD2. Germline V gene data show CDR1 as LNHNV and CDR2 as YYDKDF (reference sequence). The CDR3 consists of 17 residues. V dropped 2 bases and J dropped 6; count of bases not matched to a gene: 11. The CDR3 DNA reads as TGTGCCACCAGCAGATTCCTTCAGCGGGGGGCGGGCAATGAGCAGTTCTTC. Translation gives CATSRFLQRGAGNEQFF.

The chain uses TRBV29-1 and TRBJ1-2; 12 positions match TRBD1. This CDR3 contains 14 residues. The trim removed 3 bases at V and 2 bases at J, leaving 1 base unmatched. The germline CDR1 and CDR2 sequences are SQVTM and ANQGSEA. CDR3: CSVEGQGANYGYTF. In DNA form, the CDR3 reads TGCAGCGTTGAGGGACAGGGGGCGAACTATGGCTACACCTTC.

The rearrangement uses TRBV9 and TRBJ1-2; TRBD1 aligns across 7 bases. Germline trimming cut 4 bases from V and 8 bases from J; bases unmatched to any gene: 8. Germline V CDR1 and CDR2: SGDLS, YYNGEE. The CDR3 has 13 amino acids. The CDR3 DNA follows: TGTGCCAGCAGCTCTCGACAGGGAGGCGGCTACACCTTC. Its translation is CASSSRQGGGYTF.

This clone was counted between two and nine times. V and J are TRBV5-1 and TRBJ2-2, with 7 bases aligning to TRBD1. Germline CDR1 is SGHRS and CDR2 is YFSETQ. This CDR3 has 15 residues. J gave up 6 bases and V 4 bases, and 9 bases lay outside the gene matches. The CDR3 reads CASSRDRAVAGELFF. The CDR3 DNA reads TGCGCCAGCAGCCGAGACAGGGCGGTCGCCGGGGAGCTGTTTTTT.

This clone was seen many times. The chain carries TRBV5-6 and TRBJ1-3, with D maybe TRBD1 (5 bases). Trimming took 4 bases from V and 0 from J, leaving 20 bases between them. Looked up from germline, CDR1 is SGHDT and CDR2 is YYEEEE. The CDR3 runs to 18 residues. CDR3 loop: CASSRFSLRVRSGNTIYF. For the CDR3, the DNA is TGTGCCAGCAGCCGCTTTAGCCTCAGGGTCCGCTCTGGAAACACCATATATTTT.

This clone was recorded at least ten times. The chain joins TRBV6-2 or TRBV6-3 to TRBJ1-3, with D unresolved. The CDR3 covers 14 residues. V shed 2 bases and J shed 0 bases, with 5 bases lying between them. From germline, CDR1 is MNHEY and CDR2 SVGEGT. This CDR3 reads CASSYGTSGNTIYF. DNA for the CDR3: TGTGCCAGCAGTTACGGCACCTCTGGAAACACCATATATTTT.

This clone was seen many times. The rearrangement links TRBV6-2 or TRBV6-3 to TRBJ2-1; TRBD1 aligns across 7 bases. J gave up 5 bases and V 2 bases, and 3 bases lay outside the gene matches. The germline CDR1 and CDR2 sequences are MNHEY and SVGEGT. CDR3 length: 14 residues. This CDR3 reads CASSYEGAHNEQFF. The DNA for the CDR3 is TGTGCCAGCAGTTACGAGGGGGCCCACAATGAGCAGTTCTTC.

This clone was seen many times. This rearrangement joins TRBV24-1 to TRBJ2-7, with D maybe TRBD2 (7 bases). Germline assignment: CDR1 KGHDR and CDR2 SFDVKD. Trimming pared 3 bases from V and 4 bases from J, leaving 18 bases between. The CDR3 runs to 16 residues. The CDR3 sequence is CATSDPGGDKGYEQYF. CDR3 in DNA: TGTGCCACCAGTGATCCTGGGGGGGACAAGGGGTACGAGCAGTACTTC.

This clone was seen a handful of times. The DNA of the CDR3 is TGTGCCAGTTTCGACACCGGGGGCATTCAGTACTTC. It encodes CASFDTGGIQYF. The chain recombines TRBV27 with TRBJ2-4; weak D call: TRBD2 (6 bases). V lost 9 bases and J lost 9, with 15 bases in between. Germline-derived CDR1 and CDR2 are MNHEY and SMNVEV (reference sequence). This CDR3 is built from 12 residues.

A few counts support this clone. The chain couples TRBV9 to TRBJ1-2; 9 bases fit TRBD1. The V gene's germline CDR1 is SGDLS and CDR2 YYNGEE. V trimming: 3 bases; J trimming: 2 bases; junction bases outside the gene matches: 5. The length of the CDR3 is 15 residues. The CDR3 loop is CASSAGQGPNYGYTF. CDR3 coding DNA: TGTGCCAGCAGCGCGGGACAGGGACCGAACTATGGCTACACCTTC.

This clone was seen ten or more times. This chain uses TRBV18 with TRBJ1-4, with 7 bases fitting TRBD1. Germline V gene lookup returns CDR1 KGHSH and CDR2 LQKENI. V gave up 3 bases and J gave up 4 bases; unmatched junction bases: 8. This CDR3 comprises 16 residues. The CDR3 is CASSPSSGTVNEKLFF. For the CDR3, the DNA is TGTGCCAGCTCACCCTCTTCGGGGACAGTTAATGAAAAACTGTTTTTT.

This clone was counted only a few times. The chain has TRBV4-2 and TRBJ2-3, with 11 bases matching TRBD2. V lost 3 bases to trimming and J lost 0 bases; unmatched junction nucleotides: 5. CDR1 is LGHNA, CDR2 YNFKEQ, per germline. The CDR3 has 17 amino acids. The CDR3 sequence: CASSHSSGGFSTDTQYF. DNA for the CDR3: TGTGCCAGCAGCCACTCTAGCGGGGGGTTTAGCACAGATACGCAGTATTTT.

This clone appeared many times. J is TRBJ2-5 and V is TRBV11-2; tentatively, D is TRBD1 (5 bases). Trimming took 5 bases from V and 4 from J, leaving 8 bases between them. The CDR3 spans 12 residues. CDR1 and CDR2 from the germline V gene are SGHAT and FQNNGV. The CDR3 bases are TGTGCCAGCAGCACTGGGGCAGAGACCCAGTACTTC. Protein sequence: CASSTGAETQYF.